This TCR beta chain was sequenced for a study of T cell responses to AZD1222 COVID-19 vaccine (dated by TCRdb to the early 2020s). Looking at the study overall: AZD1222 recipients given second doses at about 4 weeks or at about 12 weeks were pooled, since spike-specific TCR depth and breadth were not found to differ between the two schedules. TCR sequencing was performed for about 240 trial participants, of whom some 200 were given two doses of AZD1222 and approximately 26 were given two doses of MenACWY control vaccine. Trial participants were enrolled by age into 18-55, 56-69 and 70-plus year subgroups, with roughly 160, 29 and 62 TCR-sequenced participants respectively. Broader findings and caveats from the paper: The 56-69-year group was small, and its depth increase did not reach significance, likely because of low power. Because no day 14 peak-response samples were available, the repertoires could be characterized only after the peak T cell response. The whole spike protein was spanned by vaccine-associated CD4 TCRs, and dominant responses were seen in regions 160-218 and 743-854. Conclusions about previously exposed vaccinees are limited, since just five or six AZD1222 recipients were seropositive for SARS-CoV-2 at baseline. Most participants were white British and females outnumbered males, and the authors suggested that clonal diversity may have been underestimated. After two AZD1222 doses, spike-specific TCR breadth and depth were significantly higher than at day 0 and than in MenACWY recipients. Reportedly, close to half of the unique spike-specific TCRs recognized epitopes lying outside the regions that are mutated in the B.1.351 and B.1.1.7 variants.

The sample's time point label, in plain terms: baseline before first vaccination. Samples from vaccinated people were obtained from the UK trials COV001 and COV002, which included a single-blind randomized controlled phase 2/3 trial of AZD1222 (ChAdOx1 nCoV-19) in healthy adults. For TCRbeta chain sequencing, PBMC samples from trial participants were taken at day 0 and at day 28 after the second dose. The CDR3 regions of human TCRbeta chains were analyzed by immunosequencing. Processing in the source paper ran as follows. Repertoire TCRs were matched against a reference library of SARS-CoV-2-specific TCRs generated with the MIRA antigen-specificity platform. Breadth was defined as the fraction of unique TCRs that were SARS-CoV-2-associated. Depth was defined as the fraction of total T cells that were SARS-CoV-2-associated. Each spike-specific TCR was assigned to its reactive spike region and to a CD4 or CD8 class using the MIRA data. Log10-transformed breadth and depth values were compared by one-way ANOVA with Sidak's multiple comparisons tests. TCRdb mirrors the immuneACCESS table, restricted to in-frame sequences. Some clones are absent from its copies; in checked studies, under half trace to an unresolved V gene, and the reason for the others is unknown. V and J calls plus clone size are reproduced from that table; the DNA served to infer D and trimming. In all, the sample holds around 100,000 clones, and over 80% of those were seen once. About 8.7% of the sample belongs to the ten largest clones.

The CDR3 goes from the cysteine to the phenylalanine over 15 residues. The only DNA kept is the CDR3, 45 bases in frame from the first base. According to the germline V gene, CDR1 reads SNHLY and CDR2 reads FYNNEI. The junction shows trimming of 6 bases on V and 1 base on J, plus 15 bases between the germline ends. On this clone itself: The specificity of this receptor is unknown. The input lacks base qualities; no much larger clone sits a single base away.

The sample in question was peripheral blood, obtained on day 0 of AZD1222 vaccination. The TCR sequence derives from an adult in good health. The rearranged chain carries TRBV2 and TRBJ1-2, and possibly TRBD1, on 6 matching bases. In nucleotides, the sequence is TGTGCCAGCAGGGCCTCGACAGGAAATAACTATGGCTACACCTTC. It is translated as CASRASTGNNYGYTF. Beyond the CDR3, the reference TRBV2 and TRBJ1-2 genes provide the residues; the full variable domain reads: EPEVTQTPSHQVTQMGQEVILRCVPISNHLYFYWYRQILGQKVEFLVSFYNNEISEKSEIFDDQFSVERPDGSNFTLKIRSTKLEDSAMYFCASRASTGNNYGYTFGSGTRLTVV.